A single sample is the source of the 14 T cell receptor beta chains below, sequenced in a study of T cells in Graves' hyperthyroidism and ophthalmopathy. What was amplified from RNA transcripts were TCR beta CDR3 regions. An initial round of RT-PCR targeting the TCR CDR3 relied on the HTBI primer set. TCRdb fed the multiplex PCR reads into MiXCR, producing one record per CDR3 protein. This sample carries approximately 510,000 distinct CDR3 sequences, approximately 49% of them seen once, and the ten largest clones take about 43%. The sequenced material came from peripheral blood or thyroid tissue (not recorded which). The origin of the receptors is an adult woman with Graves' disease, either hyperthyroidism or ophthalmopathy (not recorded which).

The gene calls are TRBV7-3 and TRBJ2-5, with 10 bases fitting TRBD2. J was trimmed by 5 bases and V by 3 bases; bases with no gene match: 3. In germline, CDR1 is SGHTA, CDR2 FQGTGA. This CDR3 is 14 amino acids long. CDR3 sequence: CASSLSSGSETQYF. The CDR3 region has the DNA TGTGCCAGCAGCTTGTCTAGCGGGAGTGAGACCCAGTACTTC.

This clonotype was seen ten or more times. This chain links TRBV20-1 with TRBJ1-1; D remains unclear. Germline V gene sequence: CDR1 DFQATT, CDR2 SNEGSKA (reference sequence). CDR3 length equals 11 residues. V lost 2 bases and J 7 bases, leaving 8 bases between the germline ends. CDR3 sequence: CSARPNVEAFF. The CDR3 region has the DNA TGCAGTGCTAGACCCAATGTTGAAGCTTTCTTT.

The genes are TRBV29-1 and TRBJ2-7, with 9 bases matching TRBD2. The V and J ends lost 1 base and 2 bases, in that order; junction bases with no gene match: 3. Per the germline V gene, CDR1 is SQVTM and CDR2 is ANQGSEA. The CDR3 consists of 14 residues. This chain's CDR3 is CSVEALAGPYEQYF. The CDR3 nucleotides are TGCAGCGTTGAAGCCCTAGCGGGACCCTACGAGCAGTACTTC.

This chain uses TRBV7-9 with TRBJ2-5, with 9 bases matching TRBD1. The CDR3 contains 13 residues. Germline V CDR1 and CDR2: SEHNR, FQNEAQ (reference sequence). J lost 7 bases, V lost 5 bases, and 5 bases had no gene match. The CDR3 is CASSRTGVGTQYF. CDR3 DNA sequence: TGTGCCAGCAGCAGGACAGGGGTTGGGACCCAGTACTTC.

J is TRBJ1-1 and V is TRBV15; D may be TRBD1 (5 bases). Trimming cost V 3 bases and J 1 base, with 6 bases left between them. Germline V lookup: CDR1 LNHNV, CDR2 YYDKDF (reference sequence). This CDR3 region has 13 residues. CDR3 sequence (DNA): TGTGCCACCAGCAGCGGGACGAACACTGAAGCTTTCTTT. Amino acid sequence: CATSSGTNTEAFF.

This clonotype occurred many times. The chain recombines TRBV15 with TRBJ2-6; TRBD1 or TRBD2 may be the D gene (5 bases each). The CDR3 consists of 17 residues. V was clipped by 1 base and J by 2 bases, with 12 bases between them. The germline V gene has CDR1 LNHNV and CDR2 YYDKDF (reference sequence). The CDR3 nucleotides are TGTGCCACCAGCAGAGGACCTGGGACCCCTGGGGCCAACGTCCTGACTTTC. It specifies CATSRGPGTPGANVLTF.

V usage is TRBV19 and J usage is TRBJ2-7; D possibly matches TRBD1 or TRBD2 (5 bases each). The germline gives CDR1 LNHDA, CDR2 SQIVND (reference sequence). Trimming took 9 bases from V and 2 from J, leaving 14 bases between them. This CDR3 has 13 residues. The DNA for the CDR3 is TGTGCCAGCTCCGGGACCGACCCCTACGAGCAGTACTTC. This codes for CASSGTDPYEQYF.

This clonotype was detected many times. This chain links TRBV4-2 with TRBJ1-6; D gene unclear. The V end lost 0 bases, the J end lost 9 bases, and 18 bases lay between the germline ends. CDR3 length: 17 amino acids. CDR1 LGHNA and CDR2 YNFKEQ come from the germline V gene. The CDR3 loop is CASSQDERASASSPLHF. CDR3 coding DNA: TGTGCCAGCAGCCAAGATGAGCGAGCGTCTGCTAGTTCACCCCTCCACTTT.

The rearrangement links TRBV24-1 to TRBJ2-3; TRBD2 is a possible D gene (5 bases). This CDR3 contains 17 residues. V shed 6 bases and J shed 5 bases, with 23 bases lying between them. Germline CDR1 reads KGHDR; CDR2 reads SFDVKD. The CDR3 protein is CATSSPSGVSAGDTQYF. In DNA, the CDR3 is TGTGCCACCAGTTCCCCTTCCGGGGTGAGCGCCGGAGATACGCAGTATTTT.

V usage is TRBV7-8 and J usage is TRBJ1-6, with 8 bases identical to TRBD1. CDR1 and CDR2 from the germline V gene are SGHVS and FQNEAQ. V dropped 2 bases and J dropped 15; count of bases not matched to a gene: 6. There are 13 residues in the CDR3. CDR3 DNA sequence: TGTGCCAGCAGCTTACCGGGACAGGAAGGCCTCCACTTT. Protein sequence: CASSLPGQEGLHF.

The table lists this clonotype with many counts. The V call is TRBV10-1, the J call TRBJ2-7; D is uncertain. CDR1 is WNHNN and CDR2 is SYGVQD in the germline V gene (reference sequence). The CDR3 length is 14 residues. The V gene lost 8 bases and the J gene lost 1 base, with 15 bases spanning the gap. The CDR3 bases are TGCGCCAGCTCTTCGGCCCTGGGGTCCTACGAGCAGTACTTC. Protein sequence: CASSSALGSYEQYF.

The rearrangement uses TRBV4-1 and TRBJ1-3, with no clear D. Germline V gene data show CDR1 as MGHRA and CDR2 as YSYEKL. Trimming took 1 base from V and 10 from J, leaving 8 bases between them. The CDR3 loop spans 12 amino acids. Written as DNA, the CDR3 is TGCGCCAGCAGCCAAGTGATGGGGACCATATATTTT. As protein: CASSQVMGTIYF.

This clonotype has a handful of counts. The rearrangement joins TRBV5-1 to TRBJ1-6; 8 nucleotides match TRBD1. This CDR3 is 15 amino acids long. Germline V lookup: CDR1 SGHRS, CDR2 YFSETQ. J was trimmed by 11 bases and V by 2 bases; bases with no gene match: 9. The CDR3 spells CASSFQGQGSAPLHF. The CDR3 DNA follows: TGCGCCAGCAGCTTCCAAGGACAGGGTTCGGCACCCCTCCACTTT.

CDR3 residues: CASSSGLWDGYTF. DNA of the CDR3: TGTGCCAGCAGCTCGGGACTGTGGGATGGCTACACCTTC. This chain joins TRBV7-9 and TRBJ1-2, with D possibly being TRBD1 (5 bases). The V gene's germline CDR1 is SEHNR and CDR2 FQNEAQ (reference sequence). The CDR3 extends over 13 amino acids. V was cut by 4 bases and J by 6 bases, with 12 bases left in between.